This T cell receptor (beta chain) is from a study of T cell responses to AZD1222 COVID-19 vaccine (dated by TCRdb to the early 2020s). About the full investigation: AZD1222 recipients whose second dose came at about 4 weeks and those whose second dose came at about 12 weeks were combined into one group, since spike-specific TCR depth and breadth did not differ between the two schedules. A total of 240 or so trial participants underwent TCR sequencing, of whom under 220 had received two doses of AZD1222 and around 26 had received two doses of the MenACWY control vaccine. Trial participants were enrolled by age into subgroups of 18-55, 56-69 and 70-plus years, and around 140, 26 and 57 TCR-sequenced participants, respectively, were included in these subgroups. The paper's findings and limits, for the study overall: Participants were mostly white British and included more females than males, and it was suggested by the authors that clonal diversity may have been underestimated. Only six AZD1222 recipients were SARS-CoV-2 seropositive at baseline, limiting conclusions about previously exposed vaccinees. The 56-69-year group was small, and its depth increase did not reach significance, likely because of low power. No day 14 peak-response samples were available, so repertoires were characterized only after the peak T cell response. Reportedly, close to half of the unique spike-specific TCRs recognized epitopes lying outside the regions that are mutated in the B.1.351 and B.1.1.7 variants. Spike-specific TCR breadth and depth rose significantly after two AZD1222 doses compared with day 0 and with MenACWY recipients. Vaccine-associated CD4 TCRs spanned the whole spike protein, with dominant responses in regions 160-218 and 743-854.

The time point label, read with the paper, signifies: baseline before first vaccination. Samples from vaccinated people were obtained from the UK trials COV001 and COV002, which included a single-blind randomized controlled phase 2/3 trial of AZD1222 (ChAdOx1 nCoV-19) in healthy adults. Trial participant PBMC samples were collected at day 0 and day 28 after the second dose for TCRbeta chain sequencing. The CDR3 regions of human TCRbeta chains were analyzed by immunosequencing. Per the authors' processing: Repertoire TCRs were matched against a reference library of SARS-CoV-2-specific TCRs generated with the MIRA antigen-specificity platform. Breadth was defined as the fraction of unique TCRs that were SARS-CoV-2-associated. Depth was defined as the fraction of total T cells that were SARS-CoV-2-associated. Using the MIRA data, each spike-specific TCR was assigned both to the spike region to which the TCR was reactive and to a CD4 or CD8 class. Log10-transformed breadth and depth values were compared by one-way ANOVA with Sidak's multiple comparisons tests. Not all clones reach the TCRdb copy of this immuneACCESS table, which keeps in-frame sequences only. Checked studies attribute under half of the gap to unresolved V genes and leave the rest unexplained. The DNA was the basis for D and trimming; V, J and clone size are from that table. Recorded for this sample are more than 95,000 clones; 80% to 90% of them occurred a single time. The ten largest clones represent around a tenth of the sample.

As to this clone: What antigen it recognizes has not been identified. Base qualities are not at hand, and no much larger clone is one base apart.

The sequences come from peripheral blood, collected on day 0 of AZD1222 vaccination. The sequence was collected from an adult in good health.

The CDR3 amino acid sequence is: CASSYRTSGGYNEQFF. At the DNA level, the sequence is TGTGCCAGCAGTTACCGGACTAGCGGAGGATACAATGAGCAGTTCTTC. The rearrangement joined TRBV6-5 to TRBJ2-1, with TRBD2 matching 10 junction bases. V ends up 2 bases short and J 4 bases short, with an unmatched junction base count of 5. CDR1 is given as MNHEY and CDR2 as SVGAGI, both from the germline V gene. Spanning cysteine to phenylalanine, the CDR3 consists of 16 amino acids. Left in the record is the CDR3 DNA by itself, 48 bases read in frame from the first base.